Below, one T cell receptor beta chain is given with its context. The entry originates in a study of T cell responses to AZD1222 COVID-19 vaccine. Germline-derived CDR1 and CDR2 are SNHLY and FYNNEI. There are 11 residues in the CDR3. J lost 7 bases, V lost 11 bases, and 6 bases had no gene match. Measured with immunoSEQ multiplex PCR; TCRdb has only the in-frame clones, and not every one. Of under 110,000 clones listed, roughly 84% are singletons. The TCR was taken from an adult in good health. The source material was peripheral blood, sampled on day 0 of AZD1222 vaccination. The chain carries TRBV2 and TRBJ1-2, with 8 nucleotides matching TRBD1. The CDR3 bases are TGTGCCGGACAGGGAATGGGTGGCTACACCTTC. It is translated as CAGQGMGGYTF.